The 14 T cell receptor beta chains below come from one sample, sequenced in a study of T cell responses to AZD1222 COVID-19 vaccine. Profiled with immunoSEQ multiplex PCR; TCRdb holds only in-frame clones, not every one. The data contain roughly 80,000 clones, 90% of them singletons. The source material was peripheral blood, sampled on day 0 of AZD1222 vaccination. The receptors shown here come from an adult in good health.

V gene TRBV4-1 combines with J gene TRBJ1-1; no firm D call. Germline assignment: CDR1 MGHRA and CDR2 YSYEKL. V lost 0 bases, J lost 11 bases, and 7 bases lay in between. The CDR3 length is 11 residues. CDR3 sequence reads: CASSQDTWAFF. DNA for the CDR3: TGCGCCAGCAGCCAAGATACTTGGGCTTTCTTT.

This sequence joins TRBV12-5 and TRBJ2-6, with 8 bases lining up with TRBD1. The ends lost 3 bases at V and 2 bases at J; junction bases unmatched: 6. Per germline, CDR1 LGHNT and CDR2 FRNRAP. This CDR3 has 17 amino acids. The CDR3 spells CASGLGQGDPGANVLTF. The CDR3 DNA reads as TGTGCTAGTGGTTTAGGACAGGGCGACCCTGGGGCCAACGTCCTGACTTTC.

The rearrangement uses TRBV2 and TRBJ2-5, with D hard to call. Germline V gene sequence: CDR1 SNHLY, CDR2 FYNNEI. V lost 6 bases and J lost 2, with 16 bases in between. This CDR3 spans 15 amino acids. CDR3 sequence reads: CASRHHRALQETQYF. The CDR3 nucleotides read TGTGCCAGCAGACACCATCGGGCCTTACAAGAGACCCAGTACTTC.

The chain links TRBV21-1 to TRBJ2-5; TRBD1, the table's D call, was not compared with the DNA. TRBV21-1 is recorded as a pseudogene. The CDR3 is 18 residues long. The CDR3 is CASSERLRDRGNQETQYF. In nucleotides, the CDR3 is TGTGCCAGCAGCGAAAGACTCCGGGACAGGGGGAACCAAGAGACCCAGTACTTC.

This clone was picked up one time. The chain combines TRBV9 with TRBJ2-1; 13 nucleotides agree with TRBD2. This CDR3 comprises 15 residues. CDR1 SGDLS and CDR2 YYNGEE come from the germline V gene. After removal of 7 bases from V and 7 bases from J, the junction contained 8 bases not matched to a gene. Written as DNA, the CDR3 is TGTGCCAGCGGGAGACTAGCGGGGGGCGGGAATGAGCAGTTCTTC. Its translation: CASGRLAGGGNEQFF.

The chain joins TRBV4-2 to TRBJ2-7, with D unresolved. The CDR3 consists of 16 residues. The germline gives CDR1 LGHNA, CDR2 YNFKEQ. The germline V and J ends were trimmed by 2 bases and 0 bases, with 14 bases remaining between them. CDR3 DNA sequence: TGTGCCAGCAGCCAATGGGTTGGGGATATCTCCTACGAGCAGTACTTC. Its protein product is CASSQWVGDISYEQYF.

The V call is TRBV10-3, the J call TRBJ1-1; D uncertain. With 6 bases removed from V and 2 bases from J, the gap between germline ends came to 7 bases. This CDR3 has 12 residues. Germline loops: CDR1 ENHRY, CDR2 SYGVKD. Written as DNA, the CDR3 is TGTGCCATCAGGGGGAGCAACACTGAAGCTTTCTTT. Amino acids: CAIRGSNTEAFF.

The J gene is TRBJ2-3, the V gene TRBV24-1; D gene ambiguous. This CDR3 has 13 amino acids. Deletions cut 7 bases from V and 3 bases from J, with 10 bases between. The germline gives CDR1 KGHDR, CDR2 SFDVKD. The CDR3 DNA sequence: TGTGCCACCAGCCCCCGGTGGACAGATACGCAGTATTTT. Translation gives CATSPRWTDTQYF.

The genes are TRBV27 and TRBJ2-1; tentatively, D is TRBD1 (5 bases). V lost 3 bases and J 6 bases, leaving 36 bases between the germline ends. This CDR3 spans 22 amino acids. The germline V gene encodes CDR1 MNHEY and CDR2 SMNVEV (reference sequence). CDR3 amino acids: CASSFVSRAEPYLLAYCNEQFF. CDR3 DNA sequence: TGTGCCAGCAGTTTTGTGTCCAGGGCAGAACCCTACCTACTGGCCTACTGCAATGAGCAGTTCTTC.

This chain uses TRBV4-1 with TRBJ1-2; tentatively, D is TRBD1 (5 bases). The V end was cut by 4 bases, the J end by 5 bases, with 14 bases between. The CDR3 sequence is 14 residues long. CDR1 is MGHRA, CDR2 YSYEKL, per germline. In nucleotides, the CDR3 is TGCGCCAGCAGCCTGGGGACGGGATCTTATGGCTACACCTTC. Translating it yields CASSLGTGSYGYTF.

The chain has TRBV7-8 and TRBJ1-1; D is perhaps TRBD1 (6 bases). The germline V gene has CDR1 SGHVS and CDR2 FQNEAQ. V shed 4 bases and J shed 5 bases, with 14 bases lying between them. The CDR3 has 14 amino acids. The CDR3: CASSSRGGWTEAFF. The CDR3 coding sequence is TGTGCCAGCAGCTCCAGGGGTGGGTGGACTGAAGCTTTCTTT.

The chain couples TRBV28 to TRBJ1-6, with 8 positions matching TRBD1. The CDR3 covers 14 residues. Germline V gene sequence: CDR1 MDHEN, CDR2 SYDVKM. The V and J ends lost 7 bases and 8 bases, in that order; junction bases with no gene match: 7. Here the CDR3 DNA reads TGTGCCAGCATTGAAGGACAGGGTTATTCACCCCTCCACTTT. This codes for CASIEGQGYSPLHF.

V usage is TRBV7-9 and J usage is TRBJ2-7; D assignment may be TRBD1 or TRBD2 (7 bases each). V was shortened by 4 bases and J by 1 base, with 20 bases between the two germline ends. There are 17 residues in the CDR3. Germline lookup yields CDR1 SEHNR and CDR2 FQNEAQ (reference sequence). Here the CDR3 reads CASSSLGGGGFSYEQYF. The DNA of the CDR3 is TGTGCCAGCAGCTCTTTAGGGGGCGGGGGCTTTTCCTACGAGCAGTACTTC. Combining the CDR3 with reference TRBV7-9 and TRBJ2-7 gives the whole variable domain DTGVSQNPRHKITKRGQNVTFRCDPISEHNRLYWYRQTLGQGPEFLTYFQNEAQLEKSRLLSDRFSAERPKGSFSTLEIQRTEQGDSAMYLCASSSLGGGGFSYEQYFGPGTRLTVT.

V usage is TRBV7-2 and J usage is TRBJ1-1; 7 nucleotides match TRBD1. The CDR3 runs to 12 residues. V shed 5 bases and J 11 bases; nucleotides not matched to a gene: 8. In germline, CDR1 is SGHTA, CDR2 FQGNSA. In DNA, the CDR3 is TGTGCCAGCAGCCCTAGACAGGGCTCGGCTTTCTTT. Residues: CASSPRQGSAFF.